These 9 T cell receptor beta chains originate from one sample sequenced in a study of shared clonotypes between healthy human individuals. Generated by immunoSEQ multiplex PCR, the TCRdb table keeps only in-frame clones and is missing some. The data show around 980,000 clones, more than 75% seen once. The sequencing sample was made of memory CD4+ T cells from PBMCs. Subset noted: CD45RA-negative fraction. The receptor set was obtained from a man aged 18 to 30 in good health. Some clones in this sample may be carry-over from other donors' samples.

This chain links TRBV7-2 with TRBJ2-7; TRBD2 might be the D (6 bases). The CDR3 contains 15 residues. Germline CDR1 and CDR2: SGHTA and FQGNSA. Trimming shortened V by 2 bases and J by 3 bases, and 14 bases separated the two germline ends. The CDR3 protein is CASSLRVAENYEQYF. The DNA of the CDR3 is TGTGCCAGCAGCTTAAGAGTAGCGGAGAACTACGAGCAGTACTTC. The entire variable domain, with the rest obtained from reference TRBV7-2 and TRBJ2-7, is as follows: GAGVSQSPSNKVTEKGKDVELRCDPISGHTALYWYRQSLGQGLEFLIYFQGNSAPDKSGLPSDRFSAERTGGSVSTLTIQRTQQEDSAVYLCASSLRVAENYEQYFGPGTRLTVT.

The rearrangement links TRBV5-1 to TRBJ2-3; D might be TRBD1 (6 bases). The ends were cut back, 5 bases at V and 2 bases at J, with 18 bases in the middle. This CDR3 is 16 amino acids long. Germline V lookup: CDR1 SGHRS, CDR2 YFSETQ. The CDR3 DNA sequence: TGCGCCAGCAGATATCCCGGGACAACTTTCACAGATACGCAGTATTTT. It codes for CASRYPGTTFTDTQYF.

This clone was detected a few times. The chain employs TRBV9 and TRBJ1-6, with 7 bases fitting TRBD1. After removal of 9 bases from V and 7 bases from J, the junction contained 16 bases not matched to a gene. The germline CDR1 and CDR2 sequences are SGDLS and YYNGEE. This CDR3 is built from 16 residues. The CDR3 DNA is TGTGCCACCGTGGTGGGTAGAGGGGGCGAAAATTCACCCCTCCACTTT. Translating it yields CATVVGRGGENSPLHF.

Turning to this clone: A single base is all that separates this from a far larger clone, so a read error is likely. Other DNA sequences in the same sample also yield this CDR3. The chain joins TRBV30 to TRBJ1-3; D might be TRBD1 (5 bases). Trimming shortened V by 0 bases and J by 5 bases, and 8 bases separated the two germline ends. The CDR3 loop spans 13 amino acids. Per the germline V gene, CDR1 is GTSNPN and CDR2 is SVGIG (reference sequence). CDR3 coding DNA: TGTGCCTGGAGTGTGTCAGGGCGAAACACCATATATTTT. It codes for CAWSVSGRNTIYF.

In regard to this clone: Other nucleotide sequences in the sample specify the same CDR3. The V call is TRBV5-1, the J call TRBJ2-2; TRBD1 is a possible D gene (6 bases). The V end was cut by 2 bases, the J end by 0 bases, with 11 bases between. This CDR3 has 16 amino acids. Germline V CDR1 and CDR2: SGHRS, YFSETQ. CDR3 sequence reads: CASSFLAGANTGELFF. In DNA form, the CDR3 reads TGCGCCAGCAGCTTTCTTGCAGGGGCGAACACCGGGGAGCTGTTTTTT.

The chain employs TRBV11-2 and TRBJ2-7; TRBD2 might be the D (5 bases). Trimming pared 2 bases from V and 3 bases from J, leaving 11 bases between. Germline V lookup: CDR1 SGHAT, CDR2 FQNNGV. The CDR3 covers 14 residues. CDR3 nucleotides: TGTGCCAGCAGCTTAACGGGAATGAGCTACGAGCAGTACTTC. Its translation: CASSLTGMSYEQYF.

The chain couples TRBV6-1 to TRBJ2-3; D perhaps matches TRBD1 (6 bases). V was pared by 7 bases and J by 1 base, with 9 bases between. The CDR3 runs to 13 residues. From germline, CDR1 is MNHNS and CDR2 SASEGT. DNA for the CDR3: TGTGCCAGCACAGGGGACCGCACAGATACGCAGTATTTT. Amino acids: CASTGDRTDTQYF.

V gene TRBV5-4 combines with J gene TRBJ2-3; perhaps TRBD1 as D (6 bases). Per the germline V gene, CDR1 is SGHNT and CDR2 is YYREEE (reference sequence). The CDR3 consists of 14 residues. V gave up 2 bases and J gave up 2 bases, with 9 bases separating them. CDR3 coding DNA: TGTGCCAGCAGCTTCCGGGACAACACAGATACGCAGTATTTT. It codes for CASSFRDNTDTQYF.

Concerning this clone itself: A far more abundant clone sits one base away, making this likely a read error. V gene TRBV5-4 combines with J gene TRBJ1-2, with a tentative D call TRBD1 (6 bases). V lost 1 base, J lost 3 bases, and 7 bases lay in between. Germline CDR1 is SGHNT and CDR2 is YYREEE (reference sequence). The CDR3 totals 13 residues. The CDR3, as DNA: TGTGCCAGCAGCTTGACAGGGCACTATGGCTACACCTTC. Protein: CASSLTGHYGYTF. The full variable domain, with the rest looked up from reference TRBV5-4 and TRBJ1-2, is ETGVTQSPTHLIKTRGQQVTLRCSSQSGHNTVSWYQQALGQGPQFIFQYYREEENGRGNFPPRFSGLQFPNYSSELNVNALELDDSALYLCASSLTGHYGYTFGSGTRLTVV.